One and the same sample provided the 6 T cell receptor beta chains below, sequenced in a study of T-cell memory formation after mild COVID-19. MiXCR, run by TCRdb on the 5' RACE reads, gives a single entry per CDR3 protein. The table has around 530,000 distinct CDR3 sequences, about a fifth seen once. The material sequenced was PBMCs or a T cell subset sorted from them (not recorded which). The receptors here all came from an adult woman who had mild COVID-19 (a few samples of this study predate the infection). Cell type and time point are not known.

This sequence joins TRBV5-1 and TRBJ2-5, with D possibly TRBD2 on 7 matching bases. Germline CDR1 and CDR2: SGHRS and YFSETQ. V was cut by 3 bases and J by 2 bases, with 14 bases left in between. The CDR3 extends over 15 amino acids. The CDR3 reads CASSSPQGGQETQYF. CDR3 coding DNA: TGCGCCAGCAGCTCTCCACAGGGAGGGCAAGAGACCCAGTACTTC.

The chain uses TRBV13 and TRBJ2-7; D gene unclear. Trimming took 2 bases from V and 4 from J, leaving 15 bases between them. The CDR3 is 15 amino acids. The germline V gene encodes CDR1 PRHDT and CDR2 FYEKMQ (reference sequence). In nucleotides, the CDR3 is TGTGCCAGCAGCTTATTCCATAAATTCAATTACGAGCAGTACTTC. Protein product: CASSLFHKFNYEQYF.

This clonotype was picked up a small number of times. This chain joins TRBV11-2 and TRBJ2-7; D could derive from TRBD1 or TRBD2 (5 bases each). Germline V lookup: CDR1 SGHAT, CDR2 FQNNGV. The CDR3 consists of 15 residues. V gave up 5 bases and J gave up 3 bases, with 17 bases separating them. CDR3 protein: CASSQTDRGNYEQYF. The CDR3 DNA is TGTGCCAGCAGCCAAACCGACCGGGGCAACTACGAGCAGTACTTC.

This chain connects TRBV30 to TRBJ2-3; D is possibly TRBD1 or TRBD2 (5 bases each). Germline CDR1 and CDR2: GTSNPN and SVGIG (reference sequence). V was shortened by 0 bases and J by 2 bases, with 12 bases between the two germline ends. This CDR3 contains 15 residues. The CDR3 DNA reads TGTGCCTGGAGTGTCCCGGGACGGATCACAGATACGCAGTATTTT. This encodes CAWSVPGRITDTQYF. The full variable domain, with the rest looked up from reference TRBV30 and TRBJ2-3, is SQTIHQWPATLVQPVGSPLSLECTVEGTSNPNLYWYRQAAGRGLQLLFYSVGIGQISSEVPQNLSASRPQDRQFILSSKKLLLSDSGFYLCAWSVPGRITDTQYFGPGTRLTVL.

This clonotype was observed a few times. This chain connects TRBV11-2 to TRBJ2-5, with 11 bases identical to TRBD2. With V trimmed by 1 base and J by 3 bases, 7 bases remained unmatched. Germline loops: CDR1 SGHAT, CDR2 FQNNGV. CDR3 size: 17 residues. The CDR3 loop is CASSLGSSLAGEETQYF. CDR3 DNA: TGTGCCAGCAGCTTAGGATCTTCACTAGCGGGGGAAGAGACCCAGTACTTC.

This clonotype has a handful of counts. The chain links TRBV19 to TRBJ2-7; TRBD2 aligns across 7 bases. The germline gives CDR1 LNHDA, CDR2 SQIVND (reference sequence). V shed 10 bases and J 5 bases; nucleotides not matched to a gene: 5. The length of the CDR3 is 11 residues. The CDR3 spells CATGGFNEQYF. CDR3 in DNA: TGTGCCACCGGGGGGTTCAACGAGCAGTACTTC.